The 11 T cell receptor beta chains reported below all come from one sample, sequenced in a study of T cells after yellow fever vaccination. TCRdb reanalysed the 5' RACE reads using MiXCR and keeps one entry per CDR3 protein. The table has over 300,000 distinct CDR3 sequences, approximately 3.9% seen once. Sequences were derived from PBMCs, sampled on the day of the yellow fever booster vaccination. The receptors stem from a man aged 18 to 29 who received the YFV17D yellow fever vaccine.

In its sample, this clonotype was seen many times. The V gene is TRBV7-2, the J gene TRBJ2-7; D gene unclear. Germline V gives CDR1 SGHTA, CDR2 FQGNSA. Trimming left V 1 base short and J 0 bases short, with 7 bases between. The CDR3 has 14 amino acids. The chain's CDR3 is CASSLVGSSYEQYF. CDR3 coding DNA: TGTGCCAGCAGCTTAGTCGGCAGCTCCTACGAGCAGTACTTC.

This clonotype has ten or more counts. The chain combines TRBV28 with TRBJ2-1, with TRBD1 matching over 8 bases. CDR3 length: 16 residues. Germline-derived CDR1 and CDR2 are MDHEN and SYDVKM. Unmatched junction bases numbered 9, after V lost 3 bases and J lost 5 bases. CDR3 coding DNA: TGTGCCAGCAGTTTTTTCGGACAGGGACGCCACAATGAGCAGTTCTTC. This gives the protein CASSFFGQGRHNEQFF.

This clonotype was recorded a few times. V gene TRBV27 combines with J gene TRBJ2-4; 8 bases match TRBD1. The length of the CDR3 is 17 residues. J lost 8 bases, V lost 2 bases, and 14 bases had no gene match. Germline CDR1 MNHEY, CDR2 SMNVEV (reference sequence). The CDR3: CASSLQFPQGGVDIQYF. As DNA, the CDR3 is TGTGCCAGCAGTTTACAGTTCCCACAGGGGGGAGTAGACATTCAGTACTTC.

This clonotype was observed a few times. The chain employs TRBV12-3 or TRBV12-4 and TRBJ2-3, with 9 bases that match TRBD2. This CDR3 contains 16 residues. V trimming: 3 bases; J trimming: 4 bases; junction bases outside the gene matches: 8. DNA of the CDR3: TGTGCCAGCAGTTTTGTGGGCGGGGGGGCGGCAGATACGCAGTATTTT. Translating gives CASSFVGGGAADTQYF.

The V and J genes are TRBV30 and TRBJ2-5, with TRBD1 identical over 9 bases. Germline V CDR1 and CDR2: GTSNPN, SVGIG (reference sequence). Unmatched junction bases numbered 2, after V lost 3 bases and J lost 3 bases. The length of the CDR3 is 13 residues. The CDR3 protein is CAWSGTGKETQYF. CDR3 nucleotide sequence: TGTGCCTGGAGCGGGACAGGGAAAGAGACCCAGTACTTC.

The table lists this clonotype with a few counts. The chain carries TRBV20-1 and TRBJ2-3; D unresolved. The CDR3 contains 15 residues. CDR1 is DFQATT, CDR2 SNEGSKA, per germline (reference sequence). Trimming took off 1 base at V and 2 bases at J, with 13 bases between the two ends. CDR3 sequence (DNA): TGCAGTGCTAGAGCCGAGGTCCTTTCCACAGATACGCAGTATTTT. Its protein product is CSARAEVLSTDTQYF.

The sample holds many counts of this clonotype. J is TRBJ1-1 and V is TRBV6-1; D not certain. Deletions cut 6 bases from V and 0 bases from J, with 5 bases between. Germline CDR1 and CDR2: MNHNS and SASEGT. The CDR3 has 12 amino acids. CDR3 loop: CASRYMNTEAFF. The DNA for the CDR3 is TGTGCCAGCAGATATATGAACACTGAAGCTTTCTTT.

This clonotype was seen repeatedly, ten times or more. The V and J genes are TRBV4-1 and TRBJ1-1, with D possibly being TRBD1 (5 bases). Per germline, CDR1 MGHRA and CDR2 YSYEKL. This CDR3 region has 17 residues. Trimming took 3 bases from V and 3 from J, leaving 20 bases between them. The CDR3 nucleotides are TGCGCCAGCAGCCACCGGGGGAAGACGGCAGAGGACACTGAAGCTTTCTTT. This translates into CASSHRGKTAEDTEAFF.

The chain carries TRBV5-4 and TRBJ2-1; 7 bases agree with TRBD1. The V and J ends lost 4 bases and 5 bases, in that order; junction bases with no gene match: 9. This CDR3 has 15 amino acids. Germline V CDR1 and CDR2: SGHNT, YYREEE (reference sequence). In DNA form, the CDR3 reads TGTGCCAGCAGCGTTGCCGGGACAGTAGACAATGAGCAGTTCTTC. Amino acids: CASSVAGTVDNEQFF.

DNA of the CDR3: TGCAGTGCTAGGACTAGCGGGGGTTCAGATACGCAGTATTTT. It yields the protein CSARTSGGSDTQYF. The chain carries TRBV20-1 and TRBJ2-3, with 12 bases identical to TRBD2. This CDR3 spans 14 amino acids. Germline V gene data show CDR1 as DFQATT and CDR2 as SNEGSKA (reference sequence). Trimming took 3 bases from V and 4 from J; bases not matched to a gene: 2.

A few counts support this clonotype. V and J are TRBV4-2 and TRBJ2-2; TRBD1 agrees at 8 bases. CDR1 and CDR2 (germline): LGHNA, YNFKEQ. V shed 4 bases and J 3 bases; nucleotides not matched to a gene: 7. The CDR3 has 16 amino acids. CDR3 protein: CASSPGQGRDTGELFF. The DNA for the CDR3 is TGTGCCAGCAGCCCCGGACAGGGTCGGGACACCGGGGAGCTGTTTTTT.